These 16 T cell receptor beta chains were sequenced from one sample in a study of cytotoxic CD8 clonotypes in ibrutinib-treated CLL. Profiled with immunoSEQ multiplex PCR; TCRdb holds only in-frame clones, not every one. The table shows 110,000 to 150,000 clones, with about four fifths occurring only once. The material sequenced was PBMCs, taken after 12 months of ibrutinib treatment. Receptors originate from a human donor with chronic lymphocytic leukemia.

V gene TRBV5-3 combines with J gene TRBJ2-1; D call uncertain. TRBV5-3 is given ORF status, its function remaining uncertain. Trimming stripped 4 bases from V and 5 bases from J, with 4 bases between. This CDR3 has 11 residues. CDR3 in amino acids: CARSQNNEQFF. The CDR3 DNA is TGTGCCAGAAGCCAGAACAATGAGCAGTTCTTC.

CDR3 amino acids: CASSLGWGAGNTIYF. The CDR3 DNA reads as TGTGCCAGCAGCTTGGGATGGGGCGCTGGAAACACCATATATTTT. This chain joins TRBV5-6 and TRBJ1-3, with a tentative D call TRBD1 (5 bases). With 0 bases removed from V and 2 bases from J, the gap between germline ends came to 9 bases. The CDR3 totals 15 residues. The V gene's germline CDR1 is SGHDT and CDR2 YYEEEE.

The chain combines TRBV4-3 with TRBJ1-1; D unclear. CDR1 is LGHNA, CDR2 YSLEER, per germline. CDR3 length equals 15 residues. Trimming removed 0 bases at V and 2 bases at J, with 10 bases between. The chain's CDR3 is CASSQDLGKNTEAFF. Here the CDR3 DNA reads TGCGCCAGCAGCCAAGATTTAGGTAAAAACACTGAAGCTTTCTTT.

This clone came up a few times. The chain couples TRBV20-1 to TRBJ2-2; unclear D gene. The CDR3 sequence is 10 residues long. Trimming cost V 8 bases and J 0 bases, with 1 base left between them. CDR1 and CDR2 from the germline V gene are DFQATT and SNEGSKA (reference sequence). The CDR3 loop is CSPNTGELFF. CDR3 bases: TGCAGTCCGAACACCGGGGAGCTGTTTTTT.

This clone was seen a few times. The chain recombines TRBV20-1 with TRBJ1-1, with D hard to call. Looked up from germline, CDR1 is DFQATT and CDR2 is SNEGSKA (reference sequence). The CDR3 sequence is 11 residues long. Between the trimmed V and J ends, which lost 0 bases and 5 bases, there was a span of 4 bases. The chain's CDR3 is CSARDGTEAFF. The DNA of the CDR3 is TGCAGTGCTAGAGATGGGACTGAAGCTTTCTTT.

The chain is built from TRBV27 and TRBJ2-3, with TRBD2 as a possible D gene (6 bases). V lost 5 bases and J lost 0, with 18 bases in between. Germline CDR1 is MNHEY and CDR2 is SMNVEV (reference sequence). This CDR3 comprises 17 residues. The CDR3 bases are TGTGCCAGCAGTCCCATATACCTAGCGTCTAGCACAGATACGCAGTATTTT. Translation gives CASSPIYLASSTDTQYF.

The count of this clone is one. The chain employs TRBV7-2 and TRBJ2-7; D might be TRBD1 (7 bases). CDR3 length: 16 residues. V was shortened by 5 bases and J by 2 bases, with 19 bases between the two germline ends. Germline loops: CDR1 SGHTA, CDR2 FQGNSA. CDR3 DNA: TGTGCCAGCAGCCCCAGGGGGATTGGCGGGACCTACGAGCAGTACTTC. Translation gives CASSPRGIGGTYEQYF.

The chain carries TRBV9 and TRBJ2-2; 12 bases line up with TRBD2. There are 18 residues in the CDR3. Germline CDR1 and CDR2: SGDLS and YYNGEE. V shed 3 bases and J 0 bases; nucleotides not matched to a gene: 6. The CDR3 sequence: CASSALTSGSTNTGELFF. The DNA of the CDR3 is TGTGCCAGCAGCGCCTTGACTAGCGGGAGTACGAACACCGGGGAGCTGTTTTTT.

This rearrangement joins TRBV7-2 to TRBJ2-3; tentatively, D is TRBD1 or TRBD2 (6 bases each). The CDR3 is 17 residues long. Per germline, CDR1 SGHTA and CDR2 FQGNSA. The V end was cut by 1 base, the J end by 2 bases, with 16 bases between. The CDR3 DNA reads as TGTGCCAGCAGCTTAGGGGCGGAGGGGGAGCACACAGATACGCAGTATTTT. Encoded protein: CASSLGAEGEHTDTQYF.

The rearrangement joins TRBV6-5 to TRBJ1-1, with TRBD1 identical over 9 bases. The CDR3 is 15 amino acids. In germline, CDR1 is MNHEY, CDR2 SVGAGI. V was pared by 6 bases and J by 3 bases, with 8 bases of the junction left unmatched. The CDR3 here is CASSTGTGTYTEAFF. Written as DNA, the CDR3 is TGTGCCAGCAGCACCGGGACAGGGACTTACACTGAAGCTTTCTTT.

The CDR3, as DNA: TGTGCCAGCAGCCCCAGACTAGCGTACTACGAGCAGTACTTC. Protein product: CASSPRLAYYEQYF. V and J are TRBV9 and TRBJ2-7; the match to TRBD2 covers 8 bases. This CDR3 contains 14 residues. Germline values: CDR1 SGDLS, CDR2 YYNGEE. Unmatched junction bases numbered 6, after V lost 4 bases and J lost 3 bases.

This clone appeared a single time. The chain links TRBV7-9 to TRBJ1-4, with 7 bases matching TRBD1. Trimming cost V 4 bases and J 8 bases; bases outside gene matches: 4. Germline V gene data show CDR1 as SEHNR and CDR2 as FQNEAQ (reference sequence). The CDR3 runs 13 residues. This chain's CDR3 is CASSSTGYEKLFF. The CDR3 coding sequence is TGTGCCAGCAGCTCGACAGGGTACGAAAAACTGTTTTTT.

This clone was counted a single time. The chain is built from TRBV5-6 and TRBJ2-3; 8 bases are a match to TRBD1. V shed 4 bases and J 4 bases; nucleotides not matched to a gene: 5. This CDR3 region has 14 residues. Germline values: CDR1 SGHDT, CDR2 YYEEEE. DNA of the CDR3: TGTGCCAGCAGCATCGGACAGGGCTCAGATACGCAGTATTTT. It specifies CASSIGQGSDTQYF.

V gene TRBV12-5 combines with J gene TRBJ1-1, with D hard to call. The CDR3 runs to 18 residues. Between the trimmed V and J ends, which lost 3 bases and 1 base, there was a span of 21 bases. CDR1 and CDR2 (germline): LGHNT, FRNRAP. The CDR3 DNA is TGTGCTAGTGGTTTTGGCTCTTTTGGGATAAACACGAACACTGAAGCTTTCTTT. Protein: CASGFGSFGINTNTEAFF.

The J gene is TRBJ2-5, the V gene TRBV28, with D tentatively TRBD1 (6 bases). Trimming left V 3 bases short and J 1 base short, with 9 bases between. The CDR3 has 14 residues. Germline CDR1 and CDR2: MDHEN and SYDVKM. CDR3 residues: CASSFQGSQETQYF. The CDR3 region has the DNA TGTGCCAGCAGTTTTCAGGGGTCCCAAGAGACCCAGTACTTC. Full variable domain (remainder filled in from reference TRBV28 and TRBJ2-5): DVKVTQSSRYLVKRTGEKVFLECVQDMDHENMFWYRQDPGLGLRLIYFSYDVKMKEKGDIPEGYSVSREKKERFSLILESASTNQTSMYLCASSFQGSQETQYFGPGTRLLVL.

This clone was detected only a few times. The genes are TRBV2 and TRBJ2-7, with D possibly TRBD1 on 5 matching bases. CDR3 length: 12 residues. Germline CDR1 is SNHLY and CDR2 is FYNNEI. Trimming took off 6 bases at V and 3 bases at J, with 9 bases between the two ends. CDR3 sequence: CASREQDYEQYF. CDR3 nucleotides: TGTGCCAGCAGGGAACAGGACTACGAGCAGTACTTC.